This TCR beta chain derives from a study of response to subunit inactivated influenza vaccine. TCRdb passed the RT-PCR reads through MiXCR, listing each CDR3 protein once. The sample lists 400,000 to 650,000 distinct CDR3 sequences; under 8.5% were seen once. The CDR3 length is 13 residues. The V and J ends lost 7 bases and 3 bases respectively, with 10 bases between them. Per the germline V gene, CDR1 is SGHRS and CDR2 is YFSETQ. This chain connects TRBV5-1 to TRBJ2-2; a weak D match, TRBD1 (6 bases). This TCR was sampled from a man aged 50 to 75 who received an inactivated influenza vaccine. The specimen was PBMCs from blood, collected around 25 months after vaccination. The CDR3 loop reads CASLQGHTGELFF. In DNA form, the CDR3 reads TGCGCCAGCCTCCAGGGGCACACCGGGGAGCTGTTTTTT.